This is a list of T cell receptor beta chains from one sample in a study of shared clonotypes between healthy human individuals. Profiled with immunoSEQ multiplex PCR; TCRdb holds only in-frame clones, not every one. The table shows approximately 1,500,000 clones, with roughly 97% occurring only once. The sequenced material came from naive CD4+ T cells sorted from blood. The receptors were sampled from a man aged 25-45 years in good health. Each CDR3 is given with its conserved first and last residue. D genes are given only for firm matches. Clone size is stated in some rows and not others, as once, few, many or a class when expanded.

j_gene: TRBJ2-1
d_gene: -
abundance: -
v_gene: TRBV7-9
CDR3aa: CASSLDGVAYNEQFF
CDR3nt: TGTGCCAGCAGCTTAGACGGGGTCGCCTACAATGAGCAGTTCTTC

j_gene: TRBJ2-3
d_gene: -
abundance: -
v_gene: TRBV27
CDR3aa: CASSSSGSTQYF
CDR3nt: TGTGCCAGCAGTAGTAGCGGTTCTACGCAGTATTTT

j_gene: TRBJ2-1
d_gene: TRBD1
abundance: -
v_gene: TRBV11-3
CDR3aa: CASSLYPGGGNEQFF
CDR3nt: TGTGCCAGCAGCTTATATCCAGGGGGCGGAAATGAGCAGTTCTTC

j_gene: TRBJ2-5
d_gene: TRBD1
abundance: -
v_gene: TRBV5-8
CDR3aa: CASSSGQTTQETQYF
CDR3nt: TGTGCCAGCAGCTCGGGACAGACTACCCAAGAGACCCAGTACTTC

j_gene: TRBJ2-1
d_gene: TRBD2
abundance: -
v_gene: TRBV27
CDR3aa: CASSLSSGLASFNEQFF
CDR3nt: TGTGCCAGCAGTTTAAGCTCTGGACTAGCTTCCTTCAATGAGCAGTTCTTC

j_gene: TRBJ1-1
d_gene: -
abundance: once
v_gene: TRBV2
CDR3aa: CASSPTLMGLAFF
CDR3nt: TGTGCCAGCAGCCCGACCTTGATGGGGTTGGCTTTCTTT

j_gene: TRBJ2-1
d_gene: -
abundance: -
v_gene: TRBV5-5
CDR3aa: CASSDGLMNEQFF
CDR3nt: TGTGCCAGCAGCGACGGACTGATGAATGAGCAGTTCTTC

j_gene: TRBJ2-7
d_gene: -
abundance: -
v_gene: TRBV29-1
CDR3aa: CSVVQGSYEQYF
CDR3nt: TGCAGCGTTGTTCAGGGCTCCTACGAGCAGTACTTC

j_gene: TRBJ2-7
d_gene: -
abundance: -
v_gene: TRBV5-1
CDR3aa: CASSLEGGLQTYEQYF
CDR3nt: TGCGCCAGCAGCTTGGAAGGGGGACTGCAAACCTACGAGCAGTACTTC

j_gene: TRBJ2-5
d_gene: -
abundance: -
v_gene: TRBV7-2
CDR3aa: CASSSWGATQYF
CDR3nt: TGTGCCAGCAGCTCCTGGGGGGCGACCCAGTACTTC

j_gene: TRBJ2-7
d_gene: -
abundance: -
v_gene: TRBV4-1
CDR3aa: CASSLRDVGEQYF
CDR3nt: TGCGCCAGCAGCCTCCGGGACGTGGGGGAGCAGTACTTC

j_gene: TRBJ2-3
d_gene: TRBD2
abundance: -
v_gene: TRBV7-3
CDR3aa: CASSLLALAVAGPDTQYF
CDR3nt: TGTGCCAGCAGCTTATTGGCACTAGCGGTCGCCGGCCCAGATACGCAGTATTTT

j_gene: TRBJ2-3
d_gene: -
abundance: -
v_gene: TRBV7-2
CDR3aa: CASSPVPELGTQYF
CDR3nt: TGTGCCAGCAGCCCCGTTCCCGAGTTAGGTACGCAGTATTTT

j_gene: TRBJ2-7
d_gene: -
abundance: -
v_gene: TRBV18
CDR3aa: CASSPVGSRYEQYF
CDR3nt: TGTGCCAGCTCACCTGTCGGAAGCCGCTACGAGCAGTACTTC

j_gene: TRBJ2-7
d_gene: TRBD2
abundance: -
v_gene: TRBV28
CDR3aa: CASSLGTTYYEQYF
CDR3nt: TGTGCCAGCAGTTTAGGGACTACTTATTACGAGCAGTACTTC

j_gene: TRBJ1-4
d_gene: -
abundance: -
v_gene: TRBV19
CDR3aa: CASSRTASNEKLFF
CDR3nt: TGTGCCAGTAGCAGGACAGCTAGTAATGAAAAACTGTTTTTT

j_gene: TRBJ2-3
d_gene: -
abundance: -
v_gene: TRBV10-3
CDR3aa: CASGESTDTQYF
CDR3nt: TGTGCCAGTGGGGAATCAACAGATACGCAGTATTTT

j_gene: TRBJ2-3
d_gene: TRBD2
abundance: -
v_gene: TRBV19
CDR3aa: CASSWNSGRAEDTQYF
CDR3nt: TGTGCCAGTAGTTGGAATAGCGGGAGGGCCGAAGATACGCAGTATTTT

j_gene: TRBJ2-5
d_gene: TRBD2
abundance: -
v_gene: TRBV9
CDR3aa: CASSAPRREGLEETQYF
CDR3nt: TGTGCCAGCAGCGCCCCTAGGAGGGAGGGCCTGGAGGAGACCCAGTACTTC

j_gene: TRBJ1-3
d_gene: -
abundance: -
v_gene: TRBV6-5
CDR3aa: CASSWKQGPGNTIYF
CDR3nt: TGTGCCAGCAGTTGGAAACAGGGACCTGGAAACACCATATATTTT

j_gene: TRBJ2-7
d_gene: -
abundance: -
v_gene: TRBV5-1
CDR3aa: CASRSAPITPYEQYF
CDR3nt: TGCGCCAGCAGATCCGCACCCATCACACCCTACGAGCAGTACTTC

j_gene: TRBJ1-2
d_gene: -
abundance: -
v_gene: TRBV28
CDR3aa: CASSPDLDGYTF
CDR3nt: TGTGCCAGCAGTCCGGACCTGGACGGCTACACCTTC

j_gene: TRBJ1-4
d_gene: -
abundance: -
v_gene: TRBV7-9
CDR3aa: CASSYRVSPEKLFF
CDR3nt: TGTGCCAGCAGCTACCGGGTTTCCCCTGAAAAACTGTTTTTT

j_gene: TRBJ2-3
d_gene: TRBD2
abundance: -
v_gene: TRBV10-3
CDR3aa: CAISRAGDTDTQYF
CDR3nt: TGTGCCATCAGTCGAGCGGGAGACACAGATACGCAGTATTTT

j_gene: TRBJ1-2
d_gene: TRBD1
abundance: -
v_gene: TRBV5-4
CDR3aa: CASSLQTGTYGYTF
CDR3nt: TGTGCCAGCAGCTTGCAGACAGGGACCTATGGCTACACCTTC

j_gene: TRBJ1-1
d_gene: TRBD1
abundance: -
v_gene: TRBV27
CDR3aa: CASSSRDSLKAFF
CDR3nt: TGTGCCAGCAGCTCTAGGGACAGCCTGAAAGCTTTCTTT

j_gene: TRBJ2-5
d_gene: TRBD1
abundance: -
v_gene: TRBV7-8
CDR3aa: CASSLLGTEQETQYF
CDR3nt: TGTGCCAGCAGCTTATTAGGGACAGAGCAAGAGACCCAGTACTTC

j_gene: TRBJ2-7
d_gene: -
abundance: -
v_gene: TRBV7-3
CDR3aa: CASSLGQGSGQYF
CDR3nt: TGTGCCAGCAGCTTAGGGCAGGGGTCGGGGCAGTACTTC

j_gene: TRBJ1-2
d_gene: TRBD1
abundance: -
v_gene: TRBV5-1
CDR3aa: CASSPGQGFYGYTF
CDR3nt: TGCGCCAGCAGCCCTGGACAGGGGTTCTACGGCTACACCTTC

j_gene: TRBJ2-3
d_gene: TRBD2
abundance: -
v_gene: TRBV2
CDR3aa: CASIFGGRVIRDTQYF
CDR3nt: TGTGCCAGCATTTTCGGCGGGAGAGTCATTCGAGATACGCAGTATTTT

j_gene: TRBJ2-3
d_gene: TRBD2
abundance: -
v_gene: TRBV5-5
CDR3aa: CASSLSARTSGTDTQYF
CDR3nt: TGTGCCAGCAGCTTGTCTGCGAGGACTAGCGGGACAGATACGCAGTATTTT

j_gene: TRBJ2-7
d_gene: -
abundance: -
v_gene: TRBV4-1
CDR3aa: CASSQVHKSYEQYF
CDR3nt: TGCGCCAGCAGCCAAGTACACAAGTCCTACGAGCAGTACTTC

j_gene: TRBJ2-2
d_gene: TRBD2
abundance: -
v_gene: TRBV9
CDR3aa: CASSPLGAGGSTGELFF
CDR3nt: TGTGCCAGCAGCCCTCTGGGGGCGGGAGGTTCCACCGGGGAGCTGTTTTTT

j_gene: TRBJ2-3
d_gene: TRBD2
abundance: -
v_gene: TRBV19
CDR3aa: CASSKGSAGGPVDTQYF
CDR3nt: TGTGCCAGTAGTAAAGGGTCGGCGGGAGGGCCGGTAGATACGCAGTATTTT

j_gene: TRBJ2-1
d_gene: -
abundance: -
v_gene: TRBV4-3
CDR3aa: CASSQGISGVNEQFF
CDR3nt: TGCGCCAGCAGCCAAGGTATTAGCGGCGTCAATGAGCAGTTCTTC

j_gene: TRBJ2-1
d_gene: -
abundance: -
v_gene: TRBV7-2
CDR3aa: CASSLDRTSTYNEQFF
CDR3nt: TGTGCCAGCAGCTTAGACCGCACTAGCACCTACAATGAGCAGTTCTTC

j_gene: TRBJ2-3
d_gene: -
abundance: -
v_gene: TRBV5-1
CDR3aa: CASSLTTVDTQYF
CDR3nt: TGCGCCAGCAGCTTAACGACTGTTGATACGCAGTATTTT

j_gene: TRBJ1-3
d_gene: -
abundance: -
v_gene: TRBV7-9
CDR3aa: CASSSAGNSGNTIYF
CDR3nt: TGTGCCAGCAGCTCAGCAGGGAACTCTGGAAACACCATATATTTT

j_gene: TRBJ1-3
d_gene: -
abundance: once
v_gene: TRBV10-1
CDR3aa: CASSGGSGNTIYF
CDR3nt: TGCGCCAGCAGTGGTGGATCTGGAAACACCATATATTTT

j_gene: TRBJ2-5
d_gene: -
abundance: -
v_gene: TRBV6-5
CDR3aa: CASSPTGTTSETQYF
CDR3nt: TGTGCCAGCAGCCCCACCGGGACAACATCGGAGACCCAGTACTTC